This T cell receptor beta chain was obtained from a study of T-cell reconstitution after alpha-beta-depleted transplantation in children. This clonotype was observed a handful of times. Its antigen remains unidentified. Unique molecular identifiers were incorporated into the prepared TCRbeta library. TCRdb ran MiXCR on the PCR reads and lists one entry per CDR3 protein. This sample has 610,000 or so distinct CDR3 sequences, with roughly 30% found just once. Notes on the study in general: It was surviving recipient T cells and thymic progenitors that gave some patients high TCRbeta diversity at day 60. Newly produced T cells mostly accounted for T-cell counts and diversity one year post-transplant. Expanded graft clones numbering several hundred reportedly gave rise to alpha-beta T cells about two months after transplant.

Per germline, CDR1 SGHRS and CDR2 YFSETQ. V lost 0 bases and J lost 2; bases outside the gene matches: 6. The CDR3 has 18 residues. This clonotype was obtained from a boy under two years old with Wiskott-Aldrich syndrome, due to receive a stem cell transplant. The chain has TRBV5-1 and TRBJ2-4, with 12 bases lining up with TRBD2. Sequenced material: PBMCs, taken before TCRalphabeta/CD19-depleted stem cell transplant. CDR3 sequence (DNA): TGCGCCAGCAGCTTGGGGTCTAGCGGGAGGGCCTCCAAAAACATTCAGTACTTC. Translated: CASSLGSSGRASKNIQYF.